Reported below is one T cell receptor beta chain. This sample is part of a study of blood T cell repertoires in COVID-19. This CDR3 spans 15 amino acids. J gave up 6 bases and V 4 bases, and 8 bases lay outside the gene matches. Germline V gene lookup returns CDR1 SGHRS and CDR2 YFSETQ. Data came from immunoSEQ multiplex PCR; TCRdb stores just in-frame clones and leaves some out. The top ten hold over 1% of the sample, which has roughly 320,000 clones, around 87% seen once. Sequencing was carried out using peripheral blood. This rearrangement joins TRBV5-1 to TRBJ1-2; 11 bases map to TRBD1. This TCR was recovered from a man between 65 and 85 years old with acute or convalescent COVID-19. CDR3 sequence reads: CASSPRTGGFDGYTF. In DNA form, the CDR3 reads TGCGCCAGCAGCCCCAGGACAGGGGGCTTTGATGGCTACACCTTC.